The sequence of this T cell receptor beta chain was determined in a study of shared clonotypes between healthy human individuals. On the study more broadly: Participating donors consisted of a couple of women and a few men aged 18 to 49.

Germline-derived CDR1 and CDR2 are MNHNY and SVGAGI (reference sequence). This CDR3 is 15 amino acids long. Trimming stripped 2 bases from V and 0 bases from J, with 10 bases between. On this clone itself: As yet, its antigen is unknown.

The test was conducted at deep level. TCRdb keeps only in-frame clones here, not all; method: immunoSEQ multiplex PCR. The sample shows some 2,000,000 clones, roughly 94% of them seen only once. Partitioning of CD4+ cells yielded a CD45RA+ naive subset and a CD45RA-negative memory subset. Study-wide points: Compared with memory subsets, naive subsets generally had larger estimated richness.

Source material: naive CD4+ T cells sorted from blood. The subset here: CD45RA+ positively selected. The clonotype comes from a young man in good health. The chain has TRBV6-6 and TRBJ1-2; possible D gene TRBD1, 5 bases. CDR3 amino acids: CASSYGGTANYGYTF. As DNA, the CDR3 is TGTGCCAGCAGTTACGGAGGGACGGCTAACTATGGCTACACCTTC.